This TCR beta chain was found in a study of blood T cell dynamics during melanoma immunotherapy. Study in general: Standard first-line treatment here was pembrolizumab or nivolumab plus ipilimumab in metastatic melanoma. Overall study findings and caveats: PBMC repertoires of eventual disease-control patients split at W3 into clonality or diversity gains.

In the case of this clone: The antigen remains undetermined.

V dropped 6 bases and J dropped 2 bases, with 13 bases sitting between them. Germline V gene sequence: CDR1 GTSNPN, CDR2 SVGIG (reference sequence). CDR3 length: 13 residues. Time point given: week 3, after first cycle of checkpoint inhibitor. Patients had no prior systemic cancer treatment, immunosuppressants or other active cancers. Each bulk PBMC sample had 300 to 350 ng DNA loaded. Sequencing was performed with immunoSEQ multiplex PCR; in TCRdb, only in-frame clones are kept and a portion is missing. The data hold some 12,000 clones, with more than 70% observed a single time. The receptor was isolated from a human donor with melanoma. This specimen consisted of blood, obtained from a patient treated with checkpoint blockade. The V gene is TRBV30, the J gene TRBJ1-2; the D gene is possibly TRBD1 (6 bases). The CDR3 is CACTGNLNYGYTF. The CDR3 DNA reads TGTGCCTGCACAGGGAACCTCAACTATGGCTACACCTTC. The full variable domain, rest sourced from reference TRBV30 and TRBJ1-2, is SQTIHQWPATLVQPVGSPLSLECTVEGTSNPNLYWYRQAAGRGLQLLFYSVGIGQISSEVPQNLSASRPQDRQFILSSKKLLLSDSGFYLCACTGNLNYGYTFGSGTRLTVV.